This TCR beta chain was profiled in a study of T cells in Graves' hyperthyroidism and ophthalmopathy. This clonotype was detected only a few times. The target antigen is unknown. RNA transcripts gave rise to amplified TCR beta CDR3 regions. First-round RT-PCR of the TCR CDR3 relied on the HTBI primer set. TCRdb analysed the multiplex PCR reads with MiXCR anew, one entry per CDR3 protein. Of roughly 400,000 distinct CDR3 sequences in the sample, roughly 25% were seen once. Germline CDR1 GTSNPN, CDR2 SVGIG (reference sequence). CDR3 length equals 13 residues. V lost 2 bases to trimming and J lost 6 bases, with 12 bases between them. Study-level findings and limits: Also found in blood were most expanded thyroid clonotypes above 0.001.

The sequencing input was blood. The rearrangement uses TRBV30 and TRBJ2-3; TRBD2 is a possible D gene (6 bases). The source of this sequence is a man in his fifties or sixties with Graves' hyperthyroidism. CDR3 coding DNA: TGTGCCTGGAGTACGGGAGTGACGGATACGCAGTATTTT. Protein product: CAWSTGVTDTQYF.